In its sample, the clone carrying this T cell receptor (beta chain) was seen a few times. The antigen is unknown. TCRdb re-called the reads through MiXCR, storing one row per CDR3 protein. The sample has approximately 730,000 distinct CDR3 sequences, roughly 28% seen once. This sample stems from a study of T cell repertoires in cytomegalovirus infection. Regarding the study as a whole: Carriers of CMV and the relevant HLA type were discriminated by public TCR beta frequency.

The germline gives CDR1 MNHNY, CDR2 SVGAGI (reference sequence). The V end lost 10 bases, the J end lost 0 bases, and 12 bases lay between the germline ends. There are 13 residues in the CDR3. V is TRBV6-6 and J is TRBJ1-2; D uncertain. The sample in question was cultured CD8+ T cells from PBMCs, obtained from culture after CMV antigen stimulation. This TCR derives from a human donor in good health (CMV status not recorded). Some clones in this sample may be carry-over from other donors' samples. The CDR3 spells CATGSQSNYGYTF. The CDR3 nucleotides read TGTGCCACCGGGAGCCAGTCTAACTATGGCTACACCTTC.